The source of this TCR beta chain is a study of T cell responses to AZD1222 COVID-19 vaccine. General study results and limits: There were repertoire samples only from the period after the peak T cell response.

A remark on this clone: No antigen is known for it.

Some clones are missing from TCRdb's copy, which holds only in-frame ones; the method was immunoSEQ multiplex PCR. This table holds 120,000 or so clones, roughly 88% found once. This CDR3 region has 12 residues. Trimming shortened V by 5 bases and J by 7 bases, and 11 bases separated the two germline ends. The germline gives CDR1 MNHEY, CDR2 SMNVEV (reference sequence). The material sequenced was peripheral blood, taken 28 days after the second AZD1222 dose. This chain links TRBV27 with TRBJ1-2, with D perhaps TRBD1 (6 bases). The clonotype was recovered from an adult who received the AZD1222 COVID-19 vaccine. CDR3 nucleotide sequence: TGTGCCAGCAGTACAGGGAGTATTGGCTACACCTTC. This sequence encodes CASSTGSIGYTF.